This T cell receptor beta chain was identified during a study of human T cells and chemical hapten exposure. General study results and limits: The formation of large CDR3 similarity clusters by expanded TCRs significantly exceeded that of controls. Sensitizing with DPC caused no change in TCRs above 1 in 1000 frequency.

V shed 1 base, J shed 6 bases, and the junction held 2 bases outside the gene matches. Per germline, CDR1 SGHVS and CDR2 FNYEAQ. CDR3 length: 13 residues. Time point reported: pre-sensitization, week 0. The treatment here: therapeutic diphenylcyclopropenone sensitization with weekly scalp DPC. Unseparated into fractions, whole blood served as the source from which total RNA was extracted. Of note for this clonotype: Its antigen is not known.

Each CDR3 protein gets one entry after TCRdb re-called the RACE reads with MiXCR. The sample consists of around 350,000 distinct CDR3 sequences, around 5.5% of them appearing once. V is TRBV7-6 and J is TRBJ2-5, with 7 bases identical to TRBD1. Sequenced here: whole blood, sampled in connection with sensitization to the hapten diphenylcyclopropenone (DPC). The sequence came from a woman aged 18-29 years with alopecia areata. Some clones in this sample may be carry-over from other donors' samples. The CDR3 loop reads CASSLGDRKTQYF. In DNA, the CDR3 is TGTGCCAGCAGCTTAGGGGACAGAAAGACCCAGTACTTC.